This T cell receptor (beta chain) was retrieved from a study of radiotherapy plus CTLA-4 blockade in lung cancer. Study-wide background: Patients showed objective responses in 15% to 20% of cases, and disease control was achieved by over 25%. Study results and limitations: Tumor-derived TCR clones expanded in blood after radiotherapy plus ipilimumab. Interferon-beta, together with early blood T cell clone dynamics, reportedly best predicted response.

The sample holds one count of this clone. No antigen is known for it. Profiled with immunoSEQ multiplex PCR; TCRdb holds only in-frame clones, not every one. The repertoire has about 62,000 clones, roughly 76% of them found once; the top ten carry 2.5% to 3%. The CDR3 runs to 17 residues. Trimming shortened V by 5 bases and J by 0 bases, and 17 bases separated the two germline ends. The germline V gene has CDR1 SGHAT and CDR2 FQNNGV. This specimen consisted of peripheral blood, obtained from a patient treated with radiotherapy plus ipilimumab. This chain connects TRBV11-2 to TRBJ1-3, with D maybe TRBD1 (5 bases). This sequence was found in a human donor with non-small cell lung cancer who had a complete response to radiotherapy plus ipilimumab. CDR3 nucleotides: TGTGCCAGCAGCCTTTCGACCGCTGGGGCCTCTGGAAACACCATATATTTT. The encoded protein is CASSLSTAGASGNTIYF.